Following are 8 T cell receptor beta chains from one sample sequenced in a study of beta chain features in type 1 diabetes. Study-level results: The study found moderately but significantly shorter TCRB CDR3s in all four CD4+ subsets of Type 1 diabetes patients.

TCRB transcripts that were expressed got sequenced, as all of the isolated RNA had been reverse transcribed. Method: immunoSEQ multiplex PCR; TCRdb's copy keeps in-frame clones and lacks some. In the table there are roughly 730,000 clones, over 10% of which are singletons. No antigen has been identified for these receptors. The sequenced material came from naive CD4+ T cells from blood. These receptors came from a man younger than 35 with type 1 diabetes.

This clone has just a few counts. One junction end disagrees with the germline gene, perhaps due to a read error. The chain recombines TRBV4-1 with TRBJ2-3, with D maybe TRBD2 (6 bases). Germline lookup yields CDR1 MGHRA and CDR2 YSYEKL. The CDR3 spans 12 residues. The CDR3 bases are TGCGCCAGCAGCCAAGGGGGAGGTACGCTGTATTTT. This sequence encodes CASSQGGGTLYF.

The chain combines TRBV5-1 with TRBJ1-1; 9 bases agree with TRBD1. J gave up 4 bases and V 0 bases, and 7 bases lay outside the gene matches. Germline CDR1 is SGHRS and CDR2 is YFSETQ. CDR3 length: 16 residues. CDR3 sequence (DNA): TGCGCCAGCAGCTTGGGTGACAGGGGGATGAGCACTGAAGCTTTCTTT. Translated, it gives CASSLGDRGMSTEAFF.

This sequence joins TRBV7-9 and TRBJ1-1; unclear D gene. Trimming cost V 8 bases and J 0 bases, with 10 bases left between them. Germline CDR1 reads SEHNR; CDR2 reads FQNEAQ (reference sequence). The CDR3 runs 13 residues. Here the CDR3 reads CASGTIMNTEAFF. CDR3 sequence (DNA): TGTGCCAGCGGCACAATCATGAACACTGAAGCTTTCTTT.

The chain's CDR3 is CASSLGDSNNEQFF. Written as DNA, the CDR3 is TGTGCCAGCAGCCTGGGCGACAGTAACAATGAGCAGTTCTTC. The chain couples TRBV11-3 to TRBJ2-1; TRBD1 is a possible D gene (5 bases). The CDR3 extends over 14 amino acids. Per the germline V gene, CDR1 is SGHNT and CDR2 is YENEEA. V gave up 5 bases and J gave up 5 bases, with 13 bases separating them.

The gene calls are TRBV10-3 and TRBJ2-1; possible D gene TRBD2, 6 bases. CDR1 is ENHRY and CDR2 is SYGVKD in the germline V gene. Trimming pared 6 bases from V and 2 bases from J, leaving 8 bases between. The CDR3 has 13 amino acids. The CDR3 protein is CAISGTPYNEQFF. The DNA for the CDR3 is TGTGCCATCAGCGGGACTCCCTACAATGAGCAGTTCTTC.

This clone came up a few times. CDR3 DNA sequence: TGCGCCAGCCGCTCCCCCGGCTCCTATAATTCACCCCTCCACTTT. Residues: CASRSPGSYNSPLHF. The chain uses TRBV4-1 and TRBJ1-6, with D uncertain. Trimming left V 8 bases short and J 0 bases short, with 11 bases between. Germline CDR1 reads MGHRA; CDR2 reads YSYEKL. CDR3 length equals 15 residues.

This clone was found a few times. This specimen includes other DNA sequences encoding the same CDR3. V and J are TRBV30 and TRBJ1-1, with no clear D. The CDR3 sequence is 12 residues long. The germline V and J ends were trimmed by 4 bases and 0 bases, with 6 bases remaining between them. CDR1 and CDR2 from the germline V gene are GTSNPN and SVGIG (reference sequence). Here the CDR3 DNA reads TGTGCCTGGACAGGAATGAACACTGAAGCTTTCTTT. It encodes CAWTGMNTEAFF.

V gene TRBV5-1 combines with J gene TRBJ2-3; D is undetermined. Germline V gives CDR1 SGHRS, CDR2 YFSETQ. V lost 6 bases and J 2 bases, leaving 16 bases between the germline ends. This CDR3 contains 15 residues. The CDR3 loop is CASTLDGQFTDTQYF. The CDR3 nucleotides read TGCGCCAGCACCTTAGACGGGCAGTTCACAGATACGCAGTATTTT.